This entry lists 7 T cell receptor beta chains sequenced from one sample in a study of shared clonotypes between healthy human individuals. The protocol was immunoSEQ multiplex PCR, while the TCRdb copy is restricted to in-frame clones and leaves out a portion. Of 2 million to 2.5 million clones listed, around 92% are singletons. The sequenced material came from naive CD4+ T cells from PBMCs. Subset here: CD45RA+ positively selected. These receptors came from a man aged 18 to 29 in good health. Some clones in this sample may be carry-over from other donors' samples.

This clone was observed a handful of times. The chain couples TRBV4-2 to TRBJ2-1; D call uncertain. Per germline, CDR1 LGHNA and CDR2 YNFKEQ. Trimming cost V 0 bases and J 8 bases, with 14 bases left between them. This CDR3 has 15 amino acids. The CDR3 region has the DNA TGTGCCAGCAGCCAAGAATCCCCCTCCTGGTATGAGCAGTTCTTC. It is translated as CASSQESPSWYEQFF.

In DNA form, the CDR3 reads TGTGCCAGCAGTGGGATGAAACTAGCGGGAGGGGAGACCCAGTACTTC. Its translation is CASSGMKLAGGETQYF. The chain has TRBV2 and TRBJ2-5; the match to TRBD2 covers 13 bases. Germline trimming cut 4 bases from V and 5 bases from J; bases unmatched to any gene: 7. CDR3 length equals 16 residues. The germline V gene encodes CDR1 SNHLY and CDR2 FYNNEI.

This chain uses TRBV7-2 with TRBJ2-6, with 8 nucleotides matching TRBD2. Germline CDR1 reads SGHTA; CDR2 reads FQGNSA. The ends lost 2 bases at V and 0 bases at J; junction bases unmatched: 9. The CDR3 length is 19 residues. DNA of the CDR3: TGTGCCAGCAGCTTACTTTTACTAGCGGAGGGCTCTGGGGCCAACGTCCTGACTTTC. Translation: CASSLLLLAEGSGANVLTF.

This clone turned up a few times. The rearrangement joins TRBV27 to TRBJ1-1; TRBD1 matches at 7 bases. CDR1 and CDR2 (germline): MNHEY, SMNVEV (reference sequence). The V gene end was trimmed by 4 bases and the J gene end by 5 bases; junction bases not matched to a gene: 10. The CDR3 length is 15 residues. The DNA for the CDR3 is TGTGCCAGCAGTTGGTTAGGGGGCTTAGGGACTGAAGCTTTCTTT. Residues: CASSWLGGLGTEAFF.

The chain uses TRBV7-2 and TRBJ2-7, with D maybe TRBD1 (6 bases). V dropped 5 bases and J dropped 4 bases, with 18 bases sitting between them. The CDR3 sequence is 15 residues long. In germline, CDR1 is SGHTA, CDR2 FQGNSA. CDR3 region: CASSAVRGPLYEQYF. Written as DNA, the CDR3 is TGTGCCAGCAGCGCAGTCAGGGGACCACTTTACGAGCAGTACTTC.

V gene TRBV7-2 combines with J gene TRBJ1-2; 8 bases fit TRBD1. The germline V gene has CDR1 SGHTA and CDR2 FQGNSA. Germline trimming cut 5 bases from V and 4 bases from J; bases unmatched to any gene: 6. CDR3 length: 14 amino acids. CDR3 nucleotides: TGTGCCAGCAGCAAAGAGACAGGGGTCTATGGCTACACCTTC. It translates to CASSKETGVYGYTF.

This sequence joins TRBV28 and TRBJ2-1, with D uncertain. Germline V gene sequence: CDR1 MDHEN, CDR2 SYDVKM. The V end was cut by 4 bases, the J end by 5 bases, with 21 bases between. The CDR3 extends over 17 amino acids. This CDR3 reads CASSSTSDLPFDNEQFF. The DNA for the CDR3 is TGTGCCAGCAGTTCCACCTCAGACTTACCCTTCGACAATGAGCAGTTCTTC.